This entry concerns a single T cell receptor (beta chain). The CDR3 extends over 13 amino acids. Germline V gives CDR1 SQVTM, CDR2 ANQGSEA. V shed 6 bases, J shed 3 bases, and the junction held 7 bases outside the gene matches. The record originates from a study of blood T cell repertoires in COVID-19. The wider study: Sites in the United States, Italy and Spain provided acute and convalescent COVID-19 samples. Nucleic acid was either cDNA or gDNA, and it came from T cells, B-cell-depleted T cells, or PBMCs.

Source study methods: Nucleated cell counts were estimated from reference gene primer amplification. Assay used: immunoSEQ multiplex PCR; TCRdb lists only in-frame clones, some missing. V and J calls and clone size are copied from that table; D and trimming were computed from the DNA. The sample lists under 150,000 clones; more than 70% were seen once. Sequencing was performed on peripheral blood. This TCR came from a human donor in a cohort sampled during active COVID-19. The rearrangement links TRBV29-1 to TRBJ2-7; 8 bases agree with TRBD1. For the CDR3, the DNA is TGCAGCGTGGCCGCCGGGACAGGCTACGAGCAGTACTTC. Amino acids: CSVAAGTGYEQYF.